Listed here is a single T cell receptor beta chain. The data belong to a study of blood T cell repertoires in COVID-19. The wider study: Sources were T cells, B-cell-depleted T cells, or PBMCs; the material itself was cDNA or gDNA.

As handled by the study authors: Estimates of nucleated cell counts were drawn from the amplification of reference gene primers. Data came from immunoSEQ multiplex PCR; TCRdb stores just in-frame clones and leaves some out. V and J calls and clone size are given by that table; D and trimming were obtained from the DNA. Here the sample spans roughly 200,000 clones, 85% to 90% being singletons. Looked up from germline, CDR1 is SNHLY and CDR2 is FYNNEI. The CDR3 contains 15 residues. V lost 5 bases to trimming and J lost 2 bases; unmatched junction nucleotides: 4. The chain links TRBV2 to TRBJ2-7, with 12 bases lining up with TRBD2. The clonotype comes from a man between 18 and 35 years old with active or convalescent COVID-19. Sequencing was done on a sample of peripheral blood. The CDR3 spells CASSPRTSGTYEQYF. CDR3 nucleotide sequence: TGTGCCAGCAGTCCCCGGACTAGCGGGACCTACGAGCAGTACTTC.